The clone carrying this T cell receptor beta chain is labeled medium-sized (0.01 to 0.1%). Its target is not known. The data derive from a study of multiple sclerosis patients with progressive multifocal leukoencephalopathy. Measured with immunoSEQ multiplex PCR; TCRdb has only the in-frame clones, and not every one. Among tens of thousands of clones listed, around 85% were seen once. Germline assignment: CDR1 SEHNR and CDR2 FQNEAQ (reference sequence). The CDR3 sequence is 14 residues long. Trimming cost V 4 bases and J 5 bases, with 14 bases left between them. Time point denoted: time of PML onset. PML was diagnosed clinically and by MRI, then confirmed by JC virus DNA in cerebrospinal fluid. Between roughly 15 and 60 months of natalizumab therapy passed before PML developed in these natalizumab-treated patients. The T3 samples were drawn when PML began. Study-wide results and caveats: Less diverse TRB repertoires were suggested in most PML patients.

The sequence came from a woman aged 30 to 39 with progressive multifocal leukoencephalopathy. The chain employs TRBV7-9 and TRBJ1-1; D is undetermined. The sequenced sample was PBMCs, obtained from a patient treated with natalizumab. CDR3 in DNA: TGTGCCAGCAGCTACACGGGAGTTTTGACTGAAGCTTTCTTT. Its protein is CASSYTGVLTEAFF.